This T cell receptor (beta chain) stems from a study of Ad26.COV2.S vaccination and SARS-CoV-2 variants. Study outcomes and limitations: There was a possibility that the TCR breadth and depth analyses underestimated total T cell responses. Breadth of non-spike TCRs did not differ between vaccinees and placebo recipients. The authors reported substantial breadth in spike-specific CD8+ and CD4+ T cell responses after vaccination. Vaccine recipients had higher spike-specific TCR breadth than placebo recipients.

Germline assignment: CDR1 MNHEY and CDR2 SVGEGT. V shed 6 bases and J shed 10 bases, with 12 bases lying between them. The CDR3 has 11 amino acids. TCRdb keeps only in-frame clones here, not all; method: immunoSEQ multiplex PCR. The table lists under 150,000 clones, roughly 88% of them singletons. This clone was picked up a small number of times. The antigen remains unidentified. Here the sequenced sample was peripheral blood, taken after recovery from COVID-19. This rearrangement joins TRBV6-2 or TRBV6-3 to TRBJ1-1; maybe TRBD1 (5 bases). This clonotype was obtained from a human donor who had recovered from COVID-19. CDR3 DNA: TGTGCCAGCAGCACAATGGGGGTAGCTTTCTTT. Residues: CASSTMGVAFF.